What follows are 24 T cell receptor beta chains derived from one specimen sequenced in a study of tumor-infiltrating lymphocytes in primary liver carcinoma. A primer in the constant region served to generate TCR beta cDNA from about 480 ng of total RNA. It was through three nested multiplex PCR rounds of slightly modified ARM-PCR that TCR beta libraries arose. Running 10 cycles apiece, the first two PCR rounds relied on TRBV1-TRBV30 forward primers together with a C-beta reverse primer. TCRdb itself ran the multiplex PCR reads through MiXCR, one entry per CDR3 protein. The sample includes 20,000 to 25,000 distinct CDR3 sequences, nearly 80% seen only once; the top ten take roughly 42%. Co-extraction of RNA and DNA was performed on about 20-32 mg of unsorted bulk tissue. The specimen was liver tumor tissue from sampling region 1. Subset indicated: tumor region T1, superior pole. The receptor set was obtained from a young woman with primary liver carcinoma and hepatitis B virus infection.

Worth noting for this clonotype: An end of the junction differs from the germline gene, which may be a read error. This chain connects TRBV5-6 to TRBJ2-2; no reliable D call. Germline CDR1 is SGHDT and CDR2 is YYEEEE. The CDR3 has 15 residues. CDR3 DNA: TGTGCCATCAGCTTGGCACCCAGTGTCAGCGGGGAGCTGTTTTTT. Its translation: CAISLAPSVSGELFF.

This clonotype was observed once. One end of the junction varies from germline; a read error may be responsible. V and J are TRBV5-1 and TRBJ2-3; D is perhaps TRBD2 (6 bases). This CDR3 contains 17 residues. In germline, CDR1 is SGHRS, CDR2 YFSETQ. The CDR3: CAISWSLGGADTDTHYF. The CDR3 DNA follows: TGCGCCATCAGCTGGAGTTTGGGGGGAGCCGACACAGATACGCATTATTTT.

For this clonotype: One end of the junction is discordant with germline, which a read error may explain. The chain couples TRBV7-3 to TRBJ2-1, with 14 bases that match TRBD2. Per germline, CDR1 SGHTA and CDR2 FQGTGA. This CDR3 is 18 amino acids long. The CDR3 is CANSLVGGTSGRANEQFF. The CDR3 DNA reads TGTGCCAACAGCTTGGTGGGAGGGACTAGCGGGAGAGCAAATGAGCAGTTCTTC. Looking up the rest from reference TRBV7-3 and TRBJ2-1 gives the full variable domain: GAGVSQTPSNKVTEKGKYVELRCDPISGHTALYWYRQSLGQGPEFLIYFQGTGAADDSGLPNDRFFAVRPEGSVSTLKIQRTERGDSAVYLCANSLVGGTSGRANEQFFGPGTRLTVL.

This clonotype appeared once. One end of the junction does not line up with germline, which may come from a read error. This chain uses TRBV28 with TRBJ2-5, with D hard to call. The CDR3 contains 14 residues. The germline V gene has CDR1 MDHEN and CDR2 SYDVKM. In DNA, the CDR3 is TGTGCCAGTAGTTCCATCCTACCCCAAGAGATCCAGTACTTC. This translates into CASSSILPQEIQYF.

On this clonotype: A much larger clone lies one base from this, so it may be a read error. The chain uses TRBV9 and TRBJ2-3; tentatively, D is TRBD2 (5 bases). The ends were cut back, 2 bases at V and 5 bases at J, with 24 bases in the middle. The germline CDR1 and CDR2 sequences are SGDLS and YYNGEE. This CDR3 is 18 amino acids long. This chain's CDR3 is CASSVSSSRRPPVDTQYF. The CDR3 coding sequence is TGTGCCAGCAGCGTCTCATCTAGCAGGAGGCCTCCCGTAGATACGCAGTATTTT.

With respect to this clonotype: The conserved closing phenylalanine or tryptophan is absent in this CDR3, likely reflecting a read error. V usage is TRBV25-1 and J usage is TRBJ1-1; D unresolved. In germline, CDR1 is MGHDK, CDR2 SYGVNS. CDR3 length equals 14 residues. V shed 0 bases and J shed 10 bases, with 15 bases lying between them. The CDR3 loop is CASSEYIMWQRAFL. The CDR3 nucleotides are TGTGCCAGCAGTGAATATATTATGTGGCAGCGAGCTTTCCTT.

Remarks on this clonotype: At one end, the junction sequence differs from germline, possibly due to a read error. V gene TRBV11-1 combines with J gene TRBJ2-1; D is perhaps TRBD1 (5 bases). Looked up from germline, CDR1 is SGHAT and CDR2 is FQDESV (reference sequence). The CDR3 extends over 15 amino acids. CDR3 in amino acids: CASSRRQTSYNERFF. The CDR3 DNA follows: TGTGCCAGCAGCCGGAGACAGACCTCCTATAATGAGCGGTTCTTC.

A word on this clonotype: Likely a read error: the CDR3 ends without its conserved phenylalanine or tryptophan. V and J are TRBV11-2 and TRBJ1-1; 8 nucleotides match TRBD1. In germline, CDR1 is SGHAT, CDR2 FQNNGV. This CDR3 is 14 amino acids long. The chain's CDR3 is CASRYTGGRAEAFV. DNA for the CDR3: TGCGCCAGCAGATATACAGGGGGGAGGGCTGAAGCTTTCGTA.

This sequence joins TRBV6-1 and TRBJ2-2, with D possibly being TRBD1 or TRBD2 (6 bases each). V lost 5 bases, J lost 3 bases, and 25 bases lay in between. CDR1 is MNHNS and CDR2 is SASEGT in the germline V gene. This CDR3 region has 19 residues. The CDR3 nucleotides are TGTGCCAGCAGTAAAACACTTCCCGGGGGCGCCGCGGACACCGGGGAGCTGTTTTTT. Translating gives CASSKTLPGGAADTGELFF.

For this clonotype: Its ends do not fully match the called genes, so a read error is possible. The chain links TRBV18 to TRBJ2-2; perhaps D is TRBD1 or TRBD2 (5 bases each). Per the germline V gene, CDR1 is KGHSH and CDR2 is LQKENI. CDR3 length: 18 amino acids. Here the CDR3 reads CAISPPVLAATNTGDLSF. DNA of the CDR3: TGTGCCATCTCACCACCGGTGCTAGCCGCAACGAACACCGGGGACCTGTCTTTT.

In its sample, this clonotype ranks as large (0.1 to 1%). This rearrangement joins TRBV14 to TRBJ2-7; a possible D gene is TRBD2 (6 bases). Trimming took off 3 bases at V and 3 bases at J, with 15 bases between the two ends. The CDR3 has 15 residues. CDR1 and CDR2 (germline): SGHDN, FVKESK. CDR3 DNA: TGTGCCAGCAGCCAGGCGGCGGGGACTGACTACGAGCAGTACTTC. It specifies CASSQAAGTDYEQYF.

In its sample, this clonotype ranks as hyperexpanded. The chain couples TRBV11-2 to TRBJ1-1; the match to TRBD1 covers 12 bases. The V segment lost 5 bases and the J segment 2 bases; nucleotides outside the gene matches: 18. Germline CDR1 reads SGHAT; CDR2 reads FQNNGV. The CDR3 runs 20 residues. CDR3 sequence: CASSARDRGRKRWSNTEAFF. As DNA, the CDR3 is TGTGCCAGCAGCGCTCGGGACAGGGGGCGCAAGAGGTGGAGTAACACTGAAGCTTTCTTT.

About this clonotype: Sequence at one end of the junction differs from germline and may be a read error. V usage is TRBV12-3 or TRBV12-4 and J usage is TRBJ2-5, with D maybe TRBD2 (5 bases). The CDR3 is 15 residues long. Here the CDR3 DNA reads TGTGTCAGCAGCACCTATCCTGGGAGCGATGAGACCCAGTACTTC. It translates to CVSSTYPGSDETQYF.

The rearrangement uses TRBV6-6 and TRBJ2-3, with D possibly being TRBD2 (6 bases). Deletions cut 9 bases from V and 11 bases from J, with 33 bases between. The CDR3 runs to 17 residues. Germline-derived CDR1 and CDR2 are MNHNY and SVGAGI (reference sequence). The CDR3 sequence: CASNSTSDRGGQIGQYF. The CDR3 nucleotides are TGTGCCAGTAATTCCACCTCAGACCGGGGAGGCCAGATAGGGCAGTATTTT.

The CDR3 loop is CASSQKGSRETHYF. The CDR3 DNA sequence: TGTGCCAGCAGCCAAAAGGGGTCCCGGGAGACACATTACTTC. This rearrangement joins TRBV11-1 to TRBJ2-5; perhaps TRBD2 as D (6 bases). Germline V gene lookup returns CDR1 SGHAT and CDR2 FQDESV (reference sequence). The V gene lost 5 bases and the J gene lost 14 bases, with 24 bases spanning the gap. This CDR3 contains 14 residues.

This clonotype has just one count. The chain combines TRBV10-3 with TRBJ2-1; D is unresolved. Trimming cost V 7 bases and J 7 bases, with 17 bases left between them. CDR3 size: 14 residues. Germline CDR1 is ENHRY and CDR2 is SYGVKD. The CDR3 spells CAITPTAARNEQFF. The CDR3 nucleotides are TGTGCCATCACTCCCACGGCGGCCCGGAATGAGCAGTTCTTC.

This clonotype was seen once. The CDR3 here is CASSGAGRGRNEQFF. CDR3 coding DNA: TGTGCCAGCAGCGGCGCAGGCAGGGGGAGAAATGAGCAGTTCTTC. The chain couples TRBV7-2 to TRBJ2-1; 7 bases agree with TRBD1. Germline V gives CDR1 SGHTA, CDR2 FQGNSA. Germline trimming cut 5 bases from V and 7 bases from J; bases unmatched to any gene: 11. The CDR3 is 15 amino acids.

There are a few counts of this clonotype. The chain joins TRBV29-1 to TRBJ2-3, with 9 bases that match TRBD1. V lost 4 bases to trimming and J lost 5 bases; unmatched junction nucleotides: 7. CDR1 and CDR2 (germline): SQVTM, ANQGSEA. CDR3 size: 14 residues. The CDR3 region is CSVVVGTGLDTQYF. DNA for the CDR3: TGCAGCGTTGTGGTCGGGACAGGGCTAGATACGCAGTATTTT.

The count of this clonotype is one. CDR3 nucleotides: TGTGCCAACAACACAGTGGGCAGCAATCAGCCCCAGCATTTT. Translated: CANNTVGSNQPQHF. The V call is TRBV5-6, the J call TRBJ1-5; D gene uncertain. This CDR3 is 14 amino acids long. The germline V gene has CDR1 SGHDT and CDR2 YYEEEE. Trimming stripped 9 bases from V and 1 base from J, with 14 bases between.

The chain joins TRBV5-6 to TRBJ1-5; 9 bases match TRBD1. The CDR3 has 14 residues. Looked up from germline, CDR1 is SGHDT and CDR2 is YYEEEE. Written as DNA, the CDR3 is TGTGTCTGTAGCACAGGGGGCAGCAATCAGCCCCAGCATTTT. Amino acids: CVCSTGGSNQPQHF.

This clonotype was observed many times. The chain recombines TRBV6-1 with TRBJ1-5; D is undetermined. The CDR3 is made up of 11 amino acids. Trimming took 8 bases from V and 10 from J, leaving 12 bases between them. The germline CDR1 and CDR2 sequences are MNHNS and SASEGT. For the CDR3, the DNA is TGTGCCAGCTGCTCCGAGCTTCCCCAGCATTTT. It translates to CASCSELPQHF.

Comment on this clonotype: The final CDR3 position lacks the conserved phenylalanine or tryptophan, pointing to a likely read error. This chain connects TRBV5-6 to TRBJ2-7; 7 positions agree with TRBD1. The junction had 8 bases not matched to a gene; V was cut back by 2 bases and J by 9 bases. Germline CDR1 and CDR2: SGHDT and YYEEEE. This CDR3 comprises 13 residues. The CDR3, as DNA: TGTGCCAGCAGCTTACAGACAGGGTTATCGCAGTACTCC. Translation: CASSLQTGLSQYS.

This clonotype has only a few counts. The rearrangement links TRBV4-1 to TRBJ2-3, with D tentatively TRBD2 (6 bases). From germline, CDR1 is MGHRA and CDR2 YSYEKL. Trimming took 0 bases from V and 1 from J, leaving 8 bases between them. The CDR3 runs 15 residues. For the CDR3, the DNA is TGCGCCAGCAGCCAAGAGCCTAGCGGCACAGATACGCAGTATTTT. Translated, it gives CASSQEPSGTDTQYF.

This clonotype turned up a few times. It is likely a read error, because the conserved phenylalanine at the end of the CDR3 is missing. Because the CDR3's place on the DNA is in doubt, the DNA is left out and the CDR3 is given as listed by TCRdb. V usage is TRBV7-8 and J usage is TRBJ2-1; the table names TRBD2, a call not compared with the DNA. From its first to its last residue, the CDR3 has 14 amino acids. CDR1 and CDR2 (germline): SGHVS, FQNEAQ. CDR3 loop: CASSSGLAGAEHFL.